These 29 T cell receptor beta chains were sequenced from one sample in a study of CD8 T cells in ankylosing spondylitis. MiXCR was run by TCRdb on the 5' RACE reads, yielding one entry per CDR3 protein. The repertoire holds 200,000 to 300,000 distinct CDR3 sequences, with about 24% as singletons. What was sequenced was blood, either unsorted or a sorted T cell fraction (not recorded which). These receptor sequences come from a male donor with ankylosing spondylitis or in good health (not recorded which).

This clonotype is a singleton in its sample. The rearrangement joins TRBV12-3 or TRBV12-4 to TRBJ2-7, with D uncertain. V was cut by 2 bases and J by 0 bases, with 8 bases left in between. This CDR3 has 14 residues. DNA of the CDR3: TGTGCCAGCAGTTTAACACCCTTCTCCTACGAGCAGTACTTC. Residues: CASSLTPFSYEQYF.

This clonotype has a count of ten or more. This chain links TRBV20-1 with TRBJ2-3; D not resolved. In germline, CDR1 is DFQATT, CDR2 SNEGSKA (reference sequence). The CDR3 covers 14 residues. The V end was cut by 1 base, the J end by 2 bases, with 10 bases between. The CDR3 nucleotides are TGCAGTGCTAGAGGCTTAGACTCCACAGATACGCAGTATTTT. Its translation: CSARGLDSTDTQYF.

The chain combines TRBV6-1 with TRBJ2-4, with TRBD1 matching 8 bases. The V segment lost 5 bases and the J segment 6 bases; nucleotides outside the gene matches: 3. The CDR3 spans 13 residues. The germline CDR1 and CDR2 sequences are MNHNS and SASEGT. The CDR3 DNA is TGTGCCAGCAGTCGACAGGGGAGAAACATTCAGTACTTC. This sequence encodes CASSRQGRNIQYF.

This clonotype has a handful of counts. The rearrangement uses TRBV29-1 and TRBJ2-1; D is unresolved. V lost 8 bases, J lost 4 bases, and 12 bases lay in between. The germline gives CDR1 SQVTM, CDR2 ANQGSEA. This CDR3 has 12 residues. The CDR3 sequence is CSLSWGYNEQFF. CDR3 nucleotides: TGCAGCCTTTCTTGGGGTTACAATGAGCAGTTCTTC.

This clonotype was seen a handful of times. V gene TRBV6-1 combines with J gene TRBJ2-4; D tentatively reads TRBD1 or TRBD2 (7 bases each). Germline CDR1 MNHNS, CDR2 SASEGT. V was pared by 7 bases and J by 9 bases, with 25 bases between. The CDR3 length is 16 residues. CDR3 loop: CASNEGGRQGGSIQYF. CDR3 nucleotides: TGTGCCAGCAACGAAGGCGGGAGACAGGGAGGAAGCATTCAGTACTTC.

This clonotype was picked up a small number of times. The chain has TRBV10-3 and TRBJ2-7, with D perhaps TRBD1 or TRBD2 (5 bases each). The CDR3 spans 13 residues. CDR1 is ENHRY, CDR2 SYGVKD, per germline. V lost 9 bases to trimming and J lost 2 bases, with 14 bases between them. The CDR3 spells CAMAGTPTYEQYF. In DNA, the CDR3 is TGTGCCATGGCCGGGACCCCGACCTACGAGCAGTACTTC.

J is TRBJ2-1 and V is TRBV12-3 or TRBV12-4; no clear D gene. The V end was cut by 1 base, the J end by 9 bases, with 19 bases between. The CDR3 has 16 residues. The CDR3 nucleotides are TGTGCCAGCAGTTTAGAAGGCGGCAGGCCAACGAGTGAGCAGTTCTTC. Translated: CASSLEGGRPTSEQFF.

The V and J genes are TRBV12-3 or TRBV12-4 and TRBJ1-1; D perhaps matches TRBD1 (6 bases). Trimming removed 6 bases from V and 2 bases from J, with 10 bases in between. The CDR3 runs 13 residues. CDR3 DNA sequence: TGTGCCAGCAGGTACAGGGATAACACTGAAGCTTTCTTT. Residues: CASRYRDNTEAFF.

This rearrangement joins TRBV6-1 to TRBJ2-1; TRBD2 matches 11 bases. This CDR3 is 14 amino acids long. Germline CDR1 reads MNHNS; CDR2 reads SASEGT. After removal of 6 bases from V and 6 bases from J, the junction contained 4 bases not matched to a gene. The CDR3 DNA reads TGTGCCAGCAGCCTAGCGGGGGGTTCCAATGAGCAGTTCTTC. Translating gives CASSLAGGSNEQFF.

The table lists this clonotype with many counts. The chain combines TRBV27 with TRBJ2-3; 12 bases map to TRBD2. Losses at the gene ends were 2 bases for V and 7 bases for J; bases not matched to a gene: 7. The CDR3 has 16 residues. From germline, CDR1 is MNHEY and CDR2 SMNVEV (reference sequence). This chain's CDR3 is CASSLILAGGPNTQYF. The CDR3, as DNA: TGTGCCAGCAGTTTAATTCTAGCGGGGGGGCCAAATACGCAGTATTTT.

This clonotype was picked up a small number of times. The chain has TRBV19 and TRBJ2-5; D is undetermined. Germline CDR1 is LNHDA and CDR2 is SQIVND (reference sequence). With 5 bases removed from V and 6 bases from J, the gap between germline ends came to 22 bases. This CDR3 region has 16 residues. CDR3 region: CASSPILGSRSQTQYF. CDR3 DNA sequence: TGTGCCAGTAGTCCGATCCTGGGATCGCGAAGCCAGACCCAGTACTTC.

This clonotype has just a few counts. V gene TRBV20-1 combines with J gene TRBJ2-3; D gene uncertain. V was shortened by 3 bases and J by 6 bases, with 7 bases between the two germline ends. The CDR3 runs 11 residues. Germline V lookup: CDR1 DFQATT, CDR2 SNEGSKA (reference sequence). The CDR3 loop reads CSASRKDTQYF. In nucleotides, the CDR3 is TGCAGTGCTAGTAGGAAGGATACGCAGTATTTT.

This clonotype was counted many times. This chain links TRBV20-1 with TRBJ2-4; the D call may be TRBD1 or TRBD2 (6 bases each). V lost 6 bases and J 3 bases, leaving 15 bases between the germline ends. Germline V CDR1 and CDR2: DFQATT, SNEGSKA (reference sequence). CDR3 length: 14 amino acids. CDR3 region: CSAGRGAIKNIQYF. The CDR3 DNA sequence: TGCAGTGCGGGTAGGGGGGCAATCAAAAACATTCAGTACTTC.

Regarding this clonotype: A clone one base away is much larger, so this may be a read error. CDR3 loop: CSAESLGYTF. For the CDR3, the DNA is TGCAGCGCGGAAAGCCTGGGCTACACCTTC. V and J are TRBV29-1 and TRBJ1-2; D not resolved. The germline CDR1 and CDR2 sequences are SQVTM and ANQGSEA. The CDR3 length is 10 residues. Trimming cost V 7 bases and J 8 bases, with 11 bases left between them.

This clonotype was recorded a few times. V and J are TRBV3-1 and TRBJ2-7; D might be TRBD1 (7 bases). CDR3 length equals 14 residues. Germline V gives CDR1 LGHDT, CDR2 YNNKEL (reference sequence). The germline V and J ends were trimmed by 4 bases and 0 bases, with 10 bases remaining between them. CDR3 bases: TGTGCCAGCAGCCGCGGGACAGTCTCCTACGAGCAGTACTTC. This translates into CASSRGTVSYEQYF.

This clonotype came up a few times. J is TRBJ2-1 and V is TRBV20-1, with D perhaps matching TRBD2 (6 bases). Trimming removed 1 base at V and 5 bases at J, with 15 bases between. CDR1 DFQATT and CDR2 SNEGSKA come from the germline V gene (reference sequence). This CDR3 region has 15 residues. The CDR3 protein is CSARGVGAGNNEQFF. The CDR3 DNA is TGCAGTGCTAGAGGGGTCGGAGCGGGCAACAATGAGCAGTTCTTC.

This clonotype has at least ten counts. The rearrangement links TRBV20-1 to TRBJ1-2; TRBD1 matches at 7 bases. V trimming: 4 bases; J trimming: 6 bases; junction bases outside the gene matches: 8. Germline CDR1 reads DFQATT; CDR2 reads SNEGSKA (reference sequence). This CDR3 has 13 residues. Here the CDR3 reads CSATRSTGDGYTF. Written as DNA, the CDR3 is TGCAGTGCTACCAGATCCACAGGGGATGGCTACACCTTC.

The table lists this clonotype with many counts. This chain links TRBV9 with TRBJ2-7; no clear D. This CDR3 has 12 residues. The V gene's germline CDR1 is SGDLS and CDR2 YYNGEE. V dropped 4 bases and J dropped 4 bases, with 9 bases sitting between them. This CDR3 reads CASSPQRYEQYF. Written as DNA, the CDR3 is TGTGCCAGCAGCCCCCAGAGGTACGAGCAGTACTTC. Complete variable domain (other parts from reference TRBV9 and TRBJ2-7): DSGVTQTPKHLITATGQRVTLRCSPRSGDLSVYWYQQSLDQGLQFLIQYYNGEERAKGNILERFSAQQFPDLHSELNLSSLELGDSALYFCASSPQRYEQYFGPGTRLTVT.

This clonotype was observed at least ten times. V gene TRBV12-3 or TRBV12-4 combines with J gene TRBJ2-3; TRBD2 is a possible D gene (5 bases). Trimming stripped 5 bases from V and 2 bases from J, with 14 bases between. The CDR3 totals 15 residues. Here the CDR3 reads CASSDATRTTDTQYF. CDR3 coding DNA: TGTGCCAGCAGTGACGCTACTAGGACCACAGATACGCAGTATTTT.

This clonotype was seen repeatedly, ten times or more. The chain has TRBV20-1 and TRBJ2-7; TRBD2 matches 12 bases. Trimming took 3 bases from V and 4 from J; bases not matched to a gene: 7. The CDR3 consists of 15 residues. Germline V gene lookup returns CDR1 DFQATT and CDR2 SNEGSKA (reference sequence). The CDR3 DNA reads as TGCAGTGCTAGGCCAACTAGCGGGGGGCGGTACGAGCAGTACTTC. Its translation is CSARPTSGGRYEQYF.

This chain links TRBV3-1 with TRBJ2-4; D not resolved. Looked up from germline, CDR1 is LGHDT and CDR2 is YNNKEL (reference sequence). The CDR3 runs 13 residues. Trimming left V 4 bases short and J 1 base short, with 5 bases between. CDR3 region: CASSPRAKNIQYF. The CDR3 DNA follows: TGTGCCAGCAGCCCTCGCGCCAAAAACATTCAGTACTTC.

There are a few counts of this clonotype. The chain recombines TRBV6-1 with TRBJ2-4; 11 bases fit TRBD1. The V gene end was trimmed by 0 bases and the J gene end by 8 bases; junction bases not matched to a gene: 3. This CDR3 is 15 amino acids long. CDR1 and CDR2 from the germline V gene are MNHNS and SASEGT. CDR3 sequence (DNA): TGTGCCAGCAGTGAAGCCCCGGGACAGGGGGACATTCAGTACTTC. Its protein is CASSEAPGQGDIQYF.

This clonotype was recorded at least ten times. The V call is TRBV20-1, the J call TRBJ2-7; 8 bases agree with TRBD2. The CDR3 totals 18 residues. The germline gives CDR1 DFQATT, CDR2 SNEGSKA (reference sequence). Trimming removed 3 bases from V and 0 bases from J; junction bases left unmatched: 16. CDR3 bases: TGCAGTGCTAGGCCCCTGCTTAGCGGGGTTACTAGCTCCTACGAGCAGTACTTC. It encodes CSARPLLSGVTSSYEQYF.

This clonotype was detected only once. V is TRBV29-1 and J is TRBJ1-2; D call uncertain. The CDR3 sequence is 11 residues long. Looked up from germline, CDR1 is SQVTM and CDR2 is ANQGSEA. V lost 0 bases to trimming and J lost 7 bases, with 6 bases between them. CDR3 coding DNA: TGCAGCGTTGAAGAAGGGAGTGGCTACACCTTC. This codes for CSVEEGSGYTF.

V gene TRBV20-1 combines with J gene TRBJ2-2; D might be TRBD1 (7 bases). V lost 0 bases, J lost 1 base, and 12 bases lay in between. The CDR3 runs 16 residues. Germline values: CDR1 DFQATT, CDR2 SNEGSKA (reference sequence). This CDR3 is CSARDLQGGNTGELFF. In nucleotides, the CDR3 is TGCAGTGCTAGAGATCTTCAGGGGGGGAACACCGGGGAGCTGTTTTTT.

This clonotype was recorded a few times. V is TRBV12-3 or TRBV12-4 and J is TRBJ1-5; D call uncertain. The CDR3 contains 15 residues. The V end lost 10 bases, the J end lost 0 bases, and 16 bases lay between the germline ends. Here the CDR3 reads CANTRQANSNQPQHF. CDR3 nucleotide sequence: TGTGCCAACACCCGCCAGGCGAATAGCAATCAGCCCCAGCATTTT.

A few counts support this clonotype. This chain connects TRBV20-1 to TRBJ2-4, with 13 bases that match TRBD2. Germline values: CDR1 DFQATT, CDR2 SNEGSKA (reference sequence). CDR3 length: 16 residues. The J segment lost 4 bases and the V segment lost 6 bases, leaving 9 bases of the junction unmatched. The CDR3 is CSAQGTSGGAKNIQYF. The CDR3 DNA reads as TGCAGTGCCCAAGGCACTAGCGGGGGGGCGAAAAACATTCAGTACTTC.

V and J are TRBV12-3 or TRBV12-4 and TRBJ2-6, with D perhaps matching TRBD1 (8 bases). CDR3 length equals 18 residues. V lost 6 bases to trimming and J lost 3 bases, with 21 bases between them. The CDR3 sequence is CASSQRTGRAFGANVLTF. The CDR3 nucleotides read TGTGCCAGCAGCCAACGGACAGGGAGGGCGTTTGGGGCCAACGTCCTGACTTTC.

CDR3: CSAMAGLTTEAFF. The CDR3 DNA sequence: TGCAGTGCTATGGCGGGCTTAACCACTGAAGCTTTCTTT. This chain uses TRBV20-1 with TRBJ1-1; D call uncertain. The V gene lost 4 bases and the J gene lost 4 bases, with 13 bases spanning the gap. The CDR3 runs 13 residues. Germline CDR1 is DFQATT and CDR2 is SNEGSKA (reference sequence).